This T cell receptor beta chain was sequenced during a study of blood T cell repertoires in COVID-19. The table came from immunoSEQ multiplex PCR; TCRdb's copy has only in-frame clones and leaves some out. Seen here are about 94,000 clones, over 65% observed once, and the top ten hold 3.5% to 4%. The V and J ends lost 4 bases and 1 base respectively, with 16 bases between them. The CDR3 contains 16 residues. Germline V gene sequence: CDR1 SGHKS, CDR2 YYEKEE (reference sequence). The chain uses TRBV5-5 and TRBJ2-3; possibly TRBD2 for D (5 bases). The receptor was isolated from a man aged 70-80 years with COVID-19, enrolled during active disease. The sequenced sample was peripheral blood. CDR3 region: CASSQPWEAGTDTQYF. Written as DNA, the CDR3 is TGTGCCAGCAGCCAACCTTGGGAAGCGGGCACAGATACGCAGTATTTT.